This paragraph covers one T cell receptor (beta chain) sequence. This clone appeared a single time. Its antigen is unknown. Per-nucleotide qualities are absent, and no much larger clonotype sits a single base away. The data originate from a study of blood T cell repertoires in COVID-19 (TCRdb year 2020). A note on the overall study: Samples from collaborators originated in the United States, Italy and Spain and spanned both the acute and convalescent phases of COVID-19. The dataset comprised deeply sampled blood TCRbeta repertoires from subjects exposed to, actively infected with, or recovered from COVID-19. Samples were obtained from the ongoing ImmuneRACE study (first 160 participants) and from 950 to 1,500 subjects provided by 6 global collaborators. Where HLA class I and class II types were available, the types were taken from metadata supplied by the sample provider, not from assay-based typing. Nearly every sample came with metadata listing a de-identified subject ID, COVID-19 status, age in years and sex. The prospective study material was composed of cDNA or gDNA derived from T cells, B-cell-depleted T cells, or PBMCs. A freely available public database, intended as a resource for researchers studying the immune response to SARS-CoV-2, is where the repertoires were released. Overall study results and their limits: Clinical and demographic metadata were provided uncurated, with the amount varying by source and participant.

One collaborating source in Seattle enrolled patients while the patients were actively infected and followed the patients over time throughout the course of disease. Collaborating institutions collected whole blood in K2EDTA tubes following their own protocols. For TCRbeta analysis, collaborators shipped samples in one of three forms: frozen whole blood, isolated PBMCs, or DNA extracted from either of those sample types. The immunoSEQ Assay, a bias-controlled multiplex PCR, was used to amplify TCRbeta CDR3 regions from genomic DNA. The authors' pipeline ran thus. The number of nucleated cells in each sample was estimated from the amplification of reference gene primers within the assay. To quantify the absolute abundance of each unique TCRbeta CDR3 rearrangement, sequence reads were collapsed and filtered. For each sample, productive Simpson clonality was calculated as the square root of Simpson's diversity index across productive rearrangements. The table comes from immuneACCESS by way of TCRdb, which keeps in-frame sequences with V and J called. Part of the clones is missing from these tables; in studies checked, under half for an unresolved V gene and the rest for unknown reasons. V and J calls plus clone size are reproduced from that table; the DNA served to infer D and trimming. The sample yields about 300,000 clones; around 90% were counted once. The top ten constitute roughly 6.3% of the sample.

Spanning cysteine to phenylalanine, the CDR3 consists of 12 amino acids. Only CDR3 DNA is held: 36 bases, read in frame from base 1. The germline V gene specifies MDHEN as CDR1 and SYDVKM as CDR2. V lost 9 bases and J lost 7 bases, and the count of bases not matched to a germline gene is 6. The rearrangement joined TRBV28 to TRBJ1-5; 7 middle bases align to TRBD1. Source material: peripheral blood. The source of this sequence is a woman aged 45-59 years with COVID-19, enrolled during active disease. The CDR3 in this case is CASRQGLQPQHF. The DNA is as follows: TGTGCCAGTAGACAGGGTTTACAGCCCCAGCATTTT.